The 15 T cell receptor beta chains reported below all come from one sample, sequenced in a study of beta chain features in type 1 diabetes. Study results and caveats: Shortening of TCRB CDR3s, moderate but significant, appeared in all four CD4+ subsets of Type 1 diabetes patients.

The entirety of the isolated RNA underwent reverse transcription, so expressed TCRB transcripts were sequenced. Using immunoSEQ multiplex PCR, the repertoire was profiled, and TCRdb retains in-frame clones only, with some absent. This table has 85,000 to 110,000 clones, approximately 30% appearing once. Their recognized antigens are unknown. Sequenced sample: central memory CD4+ T cells from blood. The receptors here all came from a woman under 30 with type 1 diabetes.

The chain recombines TRBV7-9 with TRBJ2-2; no clear D. Germline V gives CDR1 SEHNR, CDR2 FQNEAQ (reference sequence). This CDR3 spans 17 amino acids. Trimming removed 5 bases from V and 2 bases from J, with 18 bases in between. Here the CDR3 reads CASSALDFYLNTGELFF. Here the CDR3 DNA reads TGTGCCAGCAGCGCCTTAGACTTCTACCTAAACACCGGGGAGCTGTTTTTT.

This chain connects TRBV29-1 to TRBJ1-1; no definite D call. This CDR3 is 12 amino acids long. Germline CDR1 reads SQVTM; CDR2 reads ANQGSEA. The V end was cut by 5 bases, the J end by 0 bases, with 7 bases between. CDR3 residues: CSVPTVNTEAFF. Written as DNA, the CDR3 is TGCAGCGTTCCCACAGTGAACACTGAAGCTTTCTTT.

This clone was seen a handful of times. The CDR3 DNA sequence: TGTGCCAGCAGCTTAGTGCTAGCGGCACTCGCAAGCACAGATACGCAGTATTTT. Translation: CASSLVLAALASTDTQYF. The chain recombines TRBV11-2 with TRBJ2-3; 7 bases match TRBD2. Unmatched junction bases numbered 10, after V lost 1 base and J lost 0 bases. Germline assignment: CDR1 SGHAT and CDR2 FQNNGV. The CDR3 length is 18 residues. Combining the CDR3 with reference TRBV11-2 and TRBJ2-3 gives the whole variable domain EAGVAQSPRYKIIEKRQSVAFWCNPISGHATLYWYQQILGQGPKLLIQFQNNGVVDDSQLPKDRFSAERLKGVDSTLKIQPAKLEDSAVYLCASSLVLAALASTDTQYFGPGTRLTVL.

The chain has TRBV28 and TRBJ2-5; TRBD2 matches 10 bases. CDR1 and CDR2 from the germline V gene are MDHEN and SYDVKM. J gave up 6 bases and V 5 bases, and 6 bases lay outside the gene matches. The CDR3 covers 14 residues. This CDR3 is CASSETSGPKTQYF. CDR3 coding DNA: TGTGCCAGCAGTGAGACTAGCGGGCCGAAGACCCAGTACTTC.

V gene TRBV15 combines with J gene TRBJ1-4; TRBD1 aligns across 12 bases. V was pared by 5 bases and J by 8 bases, with 3 bases of the junction left unmatched. Germline CDR1 LNHNV, CDR2 YYDKDF (reference sequence). The CDR3 is 14 amino acids. For the CDR3, the DNA is TGTGCCACCAGCGGGGACAGGGGGCGAGAAAAACTGTTTTTT. Its protein product is CATSGDRGREKLFF.

The chain joins TRBV5-6 to TRBJ2-3; 9 positions agree with TRBD1. The length of the CDR3 is 16 residues. Trimming cost V 4 bases and J 1 base; bases outside gene matches: 7. Germline CDR1 reads SGHDT; CDR2 reads YYEEEE. CDR3 sequence (DNA): TGTGCCAGCAGCCGAGGGACAGGGCTAGGCACAGATACGCAGTATTTT. The encoded protein is CASSRGTGLGTDTQYF. Using reference TRBV5-6 and TRBJ2-3 for the parts outside the CDR3, the full variable domain is DAGVTQSPTHLIKTRGQQVTLRCSPKSGHDTVSWYQQALGQGPQFIFQYYEEEERQRGNFPDRFSGHQFPNYSSELNVNALLLGDSALYLCASSRGTGLGTDTQYFGPGTRLTVL.

The V call is TRBV5-1, the J call TRBJ2-5; TRBD1 matches at 8 bases. The germline CDR1 and CDR2 sequences are SGHRS and YFSETQ. V lost 2 bases, J lost 5 bases, and 5 bases stayed unmatched. This CDR3 has 14 residues. The CDR3 DNA follows: TGCGCCAGCAGCTTTTCAGGGGGCGAGGAGACCCAGTACTTC. It is translated as CASSFSGGEETQYF.

The chain joins TRBV10-2 to TRBJ2-1; 7 nucleotides match TRBD2. Germline V CDR1 and CDR2: WSHSY, SAAADI. The CDR3 runs 14 residues. V lost 3 bases, J lost 5 bases, and 4 bases stayed unmatched. DNA of the CDR3: TGCGCCAGCAGTGAATATACTAGCGACAATGAGCAGTTCTTC. Translated, it gives CASSEYTSDNEQFF.

This clone was found a few times. The V call is TRBV6-5, the J call TRBJ2-7, with TRBD1 as a possible D gene (6 bases). CDR1 and CDR2 (germline): MNHEY, SVGAGI. V shed 6 bases and J shed 5 bases, with 17 bases lying between them. The CDR3 spans 14 residues. CDR3 sequence reads: CASSQGQLFDEQYV. CDR3 in DNA: TGTGCCAGCAGCCAAGGACAGCTTTTCGACGAGCAGTACGTC.

This clone has only a few counts. The rearrangement joins TRBV30 to TRBJ2-1; 9 nucleotides align to TRBD2. V trimming: 2 bases; J trimming: 5 bases; junction bases outside the gene matches: 7. Per the germline V gene, CDR1 is GTSNPN and CDR2 is SVGIG (reference sequence). The CDR3 has 15 residues. The CDR3 reads CAWSRGTSQHNEQFF. The CDR3 bases are TGTGCCTGGAGTAGGGGGACTAGCCAACACAATGAGCAGTTCTTC.

This clone was picked up a small number of times. The chain uses TRBV5-1 and TRBJ1-5, with D possibly TRBD1 on 5 matching bases. Germline V gene lookup returns CDR1 SGHRS and CDR2 YFSETQ. Trimming pared 4 bases from V and 7 bases from J, leaving 18 bases between. The CDR3 is made up of 15 amino acids. CDR3 region: CASSPSGGSEQPQHF. In DNA, the CDR3 is TGCGCCAGCAGCCCGTCGGGGGGGTCAGAGCAGCCCCAGCATTTT.

The rearrangement joins TRBV7-3 to TRBJ1-2, with a tentative D call TRBD1 (6 bases). The CDR3 sequence is 17 residues long. Germline V gene lookup returns CDR1 SGHTA and CDR2 FQGTGA. The germline V and J ends were trimmed by 0 bases and 1 base, with 15 bases remaining between them. This chain's CDR3 is CASSLTGTRGFNYGYTF. CDR3 nucleotide sequence: TGTGCCAGCAGCTTAACCGGGACAAGGGGGTTTAACTATGGCTACACCTTC.

The rearrangement joins TRBV29-1 to TRBJ2-3; 9 bases match TRBD1. The V and J ends lost 7 bases and 0 bases, in that order; junction bases with no gene match: 5. Germline loops: CDR1 SQVTM, CDR2 ANQGSEA. This CDR3 comprises 14 residues. CDR3 amino acids: CSEGQGSSTDTQYF. The CDR3, as DNA: TGCAGCGAAGGACAGGGGTCGAGCACAGATACGCAGTATTTT.

This clone appeared a single time. The rearrangement links TRBV19 to TRBJ1-1; 11 positions match TRBD1. The ends lost 5 bases at V and 5 bases at J; junction bases unmatched: 10. There are 16 residues in the CDR3. Germline values: CDR1 LNHDA, CDR2 SQIVND (reference sequence). CDR3 nucleotides: TGTGCCAGTAGTCCCCCCCTCGGGACAGGGGGAACTGAAGCTTTCTTT. Translation gives CASSPPLGTGGTEAFF.

V usage is TRBV11-2 and J usage is TRBJ1-1; 9 bases match TRBD1. Germline assignment: CDR1 SGHAT and CDR2 FQNNGV. J was trimmed by 8 bases and V by 5 bases; bases with no gene match: 3. The CDR3 length is 12 residues. The CDR3 loop reads CASSRDREEAFF. The DNA for the CDR3 is TGTGCCAGCAGCCGGGACAGGGAGGAAGCTTTCTTT.